Presented here are 25 T cell receptor beta chains from one specimen sequenced in a study of blood T cell repertoires in COVID-19. Sequencing was performed with immunoSEQ multiplex PCR; in TCRdb, only in-frame clones are kept and a portion is missing. The sample has about 250,000 clones; about 86% are singletons. The sequencing input was peripheral blood. The receptors shown here come from a man older than 75 with acute or convalescent COVID-19.

The CDR3 bases are TGTGCCAGCAGCTTACAGACTAGCGGGACAGATACGCAGTATTTT. Its translation is CASSLQTSGTDTQYF. The chain uses TRBV7-2 and TRBJ2-3; 10 bases are shared with TRBD2. The germline V gene has CDR1 SGHTA and CDR2 FQGNSA. V lost 2 bases to trimming and J lost 3 bases; unmatched junction nucleotides: 2. CDR3 size: 15 residues.

The chain carries TRBV27 and TRBJ2-1, with 12 bases lining up with TRBD2. CDR1 is MNHEY and CDR2 is SMNVEV in the germline V gene (reference sequence). The CDR3 has 15 amino acids. The V gene end was trimmed by 6 bases and the J gene end by 6 bases; junction bases not matched to a gene: 6. The CDR3 loop is CASSPWTSGTNEQFF. CDR3 in DNA: TGTGCCAGCAGCCCGTGGACTAGCGGGACCAATGAGCAGTTCTTC.

This chain uses TRBV27 with TRBJ1-6, with D perhaps TRBD1 (6 bases). V lost 3 bases and J 7 bases, leaving 10 bases between the germline ends. The CDR3 has 14 amino acids. The germline V gene has CDR1 MNHEY and CDR2 SMNVEV (reference sequence). CDR3 in amino acids: CASSFRGGNSPLHF. Written as DNA, the CDR3 is TGTGCCAGCAGTTTCAGGGGAGGGAATTCACCCCTCCACTTT.

V is TRBV3-1 (or the pseudogene TRBV3-2) and J is TRBJ2-3; weak D call: TRBD2 (6 bases). The CDR3 consists of 14 residues. Germline CDR1 and CDR2: LGHDT and YNNKEL (reference sequence). The ends were cut back, 6 bases at V and 2 bases at J, with 12 bases in the middle. The CDR3 is CASRGSGDTDTQYF. Here the CDR3 DNA reads TGTGCCAGCAGGGGGTCGGGAGACACAGATACGCAGTATTTT.

V gene TRBV6-5 combines with J gene TRBJ2-1; 7 nucleotides align to TRBD1. Trimming at V came to 7 bases and at J to 7 bases, leaving 7 bases not matched to a gene. Germline CDR1 reads MNHEY; CDR2 reads SVGAGI. CDR3 length equals 13 residues. The CDR3 bases are TGTGCCAGCAAGCTCCTGACAGGGAATGAGCAGTTCTTC. It yields the protein CASKLLTGNEQFF.

V and J are TRBV6-4 and TRBJ1-6, with TRBD1 as a possible D gene (5 bases). Trimming cost V 7 bases and J 7 bases, with 20 bases left between them. CDR1 is MRHNA and CDR2 is SNTAGT in the germline V gene. This CDR3 has 16 residues. Here the CDR3 reads CASTGGMTGRNSPLHF. CDR3 coding DNA: TGTGCCAGCACCGGGGGGATGACCGGGAGAAATTCACCCCTCCACTTT.

The chain combines TRBV5-1 with TRBJ2-1; D unclear. This CDR3 has 16 amino acids. CDR1 and CDR2 (germline): SGHRS, YFSETQ. The V gene lost 0 bases and the J gene lost 0 bases, with 10 bases spanning the gap. CDR3 coding DNA: TGCGCCAGCAGCTTGGAACCCCTCAGCTCCTACAATGAGCAGTTCTTC. It translates to CASSLEPLSSYNEQFF.

The chain recombines TRBV7-2 with TRBJ2-1; 9 bases align to TRBD2. Germline CDR1 and CDR2: SGHTA and FQGNSA. This CDR3 contains 16 residues. After removal of 6 bases from V and 10 bases from J, the junction contained 16 bases not matched to a gene. CDR3 residues: CASSPRPGLAVVEQFF. The CDR3, as DNA: TGTGCCAGCAGTCCACGACCGGGACTAGCAGTAGTCGAGCAGTTCTTC.

DNA for the CDR3: TGTGCCAGTAGTCGAACAGGGGGCACAGACTATGGCTACACCTTC. Protein: CASSRTGGTDYGYTF. This chain connects TRBV19 to TRBJ1-2, with TRBD1 matching over 9 bases. V shed 5 bases and J 3 bases; nucleotides not matched to a gene: 7. The germline V gene encodes CDR1 LNHDA and CDR2 SQIVND (reference sequence). The CDR3 length is 15 residues.

This clone was detected only once. The rearrangement joins TRBV4-3 to TRBJ2-1, with TRBD2 matching over 10 bases. Trimming took 0 bases from V and 4 from J; bases not matched to a gene: 6. Germline V lookup: CDR1 LGHNA, CDR2 YSLEER. The CDR3 extends over 17 amino acids. CDR3 nucleotide sequence: TGCGCCAGCAGCCAAGATCCTACTAGCGGGAAGTACAATGAGCAGTTCTTC. Translation: CASSQDPTSGKYNEQFF.

This rearrangement joins TRBV2 to TRBJ1-1, with TRBD1 identical over 9 bases. Germline V gene sequence: CDR1 SNHLY, CDR2 FYNNEI. This CDR3 spans 13 amino acids. The V and J ends lost 8 bases and 4 bases, in that order; junction bases with no gene match: 5. DNA for the CDR3: TGTGCCAGCCACAGGGGGCAGAGCACTGAAGCTTTCTTT. Translation: CASHRGQSTEAFF.

V and J are TRBV7-2 and TRBJ2-3; TRBD2 aligns across 8 bases. The CDR3 has 17 amino acids. In germline, CDR1 is SGHTA, CDR2 FQGNSA. Germline trimming cut 3 bases from V and 0 bases from J; bases unmatched to any gene: 8. The DNA for the CDR3 is TGTGCCAGCAGCTTGGGCGGGAGGACCTCTAGCACAGATACGCAGTATTTT. As protein: CASSLGGRTSSTDTQYF. Full variable domain (rest looked up from reference TRBV7-2 and TRBJ2-3): GAGVSQSPSNKVTEKGKDVELRCDPISGHTALYWYRQSLGQGLEFLIYFQGNSAPDKSGLPSDRFSAERTGGSVSTLTIQRTQQEDSAVYLCASSLGGRTSSTDTQYFGPGTRLTVL.

The chain recombines TRBV27 with TRBJ1-5, with D perhaps TRBD1 (6 bases). Per germline, CDR1 MNHEY and CDR2 SMNVEV (reference sequence). V gave up 5 bases and J gave up 7 bases, with 12 bases separating them. The CDR3 length is 13 residues. The CDR3 reads CASSLRQDQPQHF. The CDR3 DNA reads TGTGCCAGCAGTCTTCGACAGGACCAGCCCCAGCATTTT.

This chain joins TRBV15 and TRBJ1-3; 8 nucleotides match TRBD1. V lost 3 bases and J lost 0; bases outside the gene matches: 1. Germline CDR1 reads LNHNV; CDR2 reads YYDKDF (reference sequence). CDR3 length: 15 amino acids. The CDR3 here is CATSRTGVSGNTIYF. Here the CDR3 DNA reads TGTGCCACCAGCAGGACAGGGGTCTCTGGAAACACCATATATTTT.

V usage is TRBV7-2 and J usage is TRBJ2-2; possibly TRBD1 for D (8 bases). The V end was cut by 5 bases, the J end by 5 bases, with 24 bases between. Per germline, CDR1 SGHTA and CDR2 FQGNSA. The CDR3 loop spans 18 amino acids. The CDR3 region is CASSGGSFRGRRTGELFF. The CDR3 bases are TGTGCCAGCAGCGGCGGGAGTTTCAGGGGGCGGAGGACCGGGGAGCTGTTTTTT. Variable domain in full (rest from reference TRBV7-2 and TRBJ2-2): GAGVSQSPSNKVTEKGKDVELRCDPISGHTALYWYRQSLGQGLEFLIYFQGNSAPDKSGLPSDRFSAERTGGSVSTLTIQRTQQEDSAVYLCASSGGSFRGRRTGELFFGEGSRLTVL.

About this clone: This CDR3 is also generated by other DNA sequences in the sample. The chain links TRBV19 to TRBJ2-3; D is perhaps TRBD1 (6 bases). Germline V gene sequence: CDR1 LNHDA, CDR2 SQIVND (reference sequence). Deletions cut 3 bases from V and 0 bases from J, with 7 bases between. This CDR3 is built from 14 residues. CDR3 residues: CASSIGQSTDTQYF. In DNA form, the CDR3 reads TGTGCCAGTAGTATTGGACAGAGCACAGATACGCAGTATTTT.

This chain uses TRBV2 with TRBJ2-5; D not resolved. V shed 6 bases and J shed 5 bases, with 10 bases lying between them. Germline values: CDR1 SNHLY, CDR2 FYNNEI. The CDR3 length is 12 residues. Written as DNA, the CDR3 is TGTGCCAGCAGATTACAATCCGAGACCCAGTACTTC. Translating it yields CASRLQSETQYF.

V is TRBV7-3 and J is TRBJ2-1; 11 bases agree with TRBD2. Looked up from germline, CDR1 is SGHTA and CDR2 is FQGTGA. The CDR3 runs to 13 residues. V lost 6 bases and J lost 9; bases outside the gene matches: 4. The CDR3 loop is CASSWGLAAEQFF. The CDR3, as DNA: TGTGCCAGCAGTTGGGGACTAGCGGCTGAGCAGTTCTTC.

This chain joins TRBV4-3 and TRBJ2-1; 12 nucleotides agree with TRBD2. The germline V gene encodes CDR1 LGHNA and CDR2 YSLEER. The CDR3 length is 17 residues. J gave up 3 bases and V 3 bases, and 6 bases lay outside the gene matches. The CDR3 nucleotides are TGCGCCAGCAGCCATCTTAGACTAGCGGGAGACTACAATGAGCAGTTCTTC. This sequence encodes CASSHLRLAGDYNEQFF.

V gene TRBV7-2 combines with J gene TRBJ2-3; 7 nucleotides line up with TRBD2. The V gene's germline CDR1 is SGHTA and CDR2 FQGNSA. The trim removed 4 bases at V and 1 base at J, leaving 2 bases unmatched. The CDR3 sequence is 14 residues long. CDR3 protein: CASSSLAGTDTQYF. CDR3 DNA: TGTGCCAGCAGCTCTCTAGCGGGCACAGATACGCAGTATTTT.

The chain has TRBV4-1 and TRBJ1-1, with D possibly matching TRBD1 (6 bases). This CDR3 spans 13 amino acids. V was cut by 0 bases and J by 11 bases, with 13 bases left in between. Germline CDR1 is MGHRA and CDR2 is YSYEKL. The CDR3: CASSQERGTVAFF. CDR3 bases: TGCGCCAGCAGCCAAGAGAGGGGGACCGTGGCTTTCTTT.

The V and J genes are TRBV24-1 and TRBJ2-2; possibly TRBD2 for D (6 bases). CDR1 is KGHDR, CDR2 SFDVKD, per germline. V was clipped by 6 bases and J by 2 bases, with 12 bases between them. This CDR3 is built from 15 residues. The CDR3 nucleotides read TGTGCCACCAGTCCGGGGACTGATAACACCGGGGAGCTGTTTTTT. Amino acid sequence: CATSPGTDNTGELFF.

V is TRBV6-2 or TRBV6-3 and J is TRBJ2-1, with TRBD2 matching over 9 bases. With 2 bases clipped from V and 9 bases from J, the junction kept 8 bases outside the gene matches. This CDR3 contains 15 residues. Germline CDR1 is MNHEY and CDR2 is SVGEGT. The CDR3 DNA is TGTGCCAGCAGTTACGGGGTAGCGGGAGTCGGTGAGCAGTTCTTC. Translation gives CASSYGVAGVGEQFF.

The genes are TRBV4-1 and TRBJ1-2, with a tentative D call TRBD1 (6 bases). Between the trimmed V and J ends, which lost 1 base and 5 bases, there was a span of 11 bases. CDR3 length: 14 amino acids. Germline CDR1 MGHRA, CDR2 YSYEKL. The CDR3 here is CASSQATGVYGYTF. In DNA, the CDR3 is TGCGCCAGCAGCCAAGCGACAGGTGTTTATGGCTACACCTTC.

This clone was counted between two and nine times. This rearrangement joins TRBV2 to TRBJ1-6; D gene uncertain. The ends were cut back, 7 bases at V and 11 bases at J, with 15 bases in the middle. This CDR3 has 13 residues. In germline, CDR1 is SNHLY, CDR2 FYNNEI. The CDR3 region has the DNA TGTGCCAGCACCCCCCGGGTACTCGCACCCCTCCACTTT. Its translation is CASTPRVLAPLHF.